Listed below are T cell receptor beta chains from one sample, sequenced in a study of neurological immune-mediated disorders. TCRdb ran MiXCR on the 5' RACE reads and lists one entry per CDR3 protein. The sample contains about 59,000 distinct CDR3 sequences, roughly 3.2% of which appear only once. The specimen sequenced was PBMCs. The source is a woman in her thirties with multiple sclerosis. The CDR3 runs from the conserved cysteine through the conserved F or W. D genes are given only for firm matches. Size is stated for part of the rows, as once, few or many counts, or as a class when the clone is expanded.

J gene: TRBJ2-2
D gene: -
V gene: TRBV10-3
clone size: many
CDR3 DNA: TGTGCCATCAGCCCCACCGGTCCGACCGGGGAGCTGTTTTTT
CDR3 protein: CAISPTGPTGELFF

J gene: TRBJ2-7
D gene: -
V gene: TRBV11-2
clone size: many
CDR3 DNA: TGTGCCAGCAGCTTAGAGGGGGGACTGTCCTACGAGCAGTACTTC
CDR3 protein: CASSLEGGLSYEQYF

J gene: TRBJ1-5
D gene: -
V gene: TRBV7-2
clone size: many
CDR3 DNA: TGTGCCAGCGGTTTCAATCAGCCCCAGCATTTT
CDR3 protein: CASGFNQPQHF

J gene: TRBJ2-5
D gene: TRBD2
V gene: TRBV12-3/TRBV12-4
clone size: many
CDR3 DNA: TGTGCCAGCAGTTCCGCCGTGTCTAGCGGGGCCGGGGAGACCCAGTACTTC
CDR3 protein: CASSSAVSSGAGETQYF

J gene: TRBJ1-6
D gene: -
V gene: TRBV12-3/TRBV12-4
clone size: many
CDR3 DNA: TGTGCCAGCAGTTTGGGGGACCTAAATTCACCCCTCCACTTT
CDR3 protein: CASSLGDLNSPLHF

J gene: TRBJ2-6
D gene: -
V gene: TRBV7-9
clone size: many
CDR3 DNA: TGTGCCAGCAGCCCTAGATCTGGGGCCAACGTCCTGACTTTC
CDR3 protein: CASSPRSGANVLTF

J gene: TRBJ2-1
D gene: -
V gene: TRBV29-1
clone size: many
CDR3 DNA: TGCAGCTCGGCGGGCAGGCTAATCAATGAGCAGTTCTTC
CDR3 protein: CSSAGRLINEQFF

J gene: TRBJ1-1
D gene: -
V gene: TRBV5-1
clone size: many
CDR3 DNA: TGCGCCAGCAGCTTGGTAATATCCGACGGAACTGAAGCTTTCTTT
CDR3 protein: CASSLVISDGTEAFF

J gene: TRBJ1-5
D gene: -
V gene: TRBV3-1
clone size: many
CDR3 DNA: TGTGCCAGCAGCCAAGATTTCGGTCAGCCCCAGCATTTT
CDR3 protein: CASSQDFGQPQHF

J gene: TRBJ2-2
D gene: TRBD2
V gene: TRBV11-3
clone size: many
CDR3 DNA: TGTGCCAGCAGCTTCTCACTAGCGGGAGTAACGTCCACCGGGGAGCTGTTTTTT
CDR3 protein: CASSFSLAGVTSTGELFF

J gene: TRBJ2-3
D gene: TRBD2
V gene: TRBV27
clone size: many
CDR3 DNA: TGTGCCAGCACGTCCGGACGACTAGCGGGAACAGATACGCAGTATTTT
CDR3 protein: CASTSGRLAGTDTQYF

J gene: TRBJ1-6
D gene: TRBD1
V gene: TRBV10-3
clone size: many
CDR3 DNA: TGTGCCACATGGACAGGGTCGTCCCCCCTCAACTTT
CDR3 protein: CATWTGSSPLNF

J gene: TRBJ2-5
D gene: TRBD1
V gene: TRBV28
clone size: many
CDR3 DNA: TGTGCCAGCAGTATTCCCCCTGGGGGGACAGGGGGACAAGAGACCCAGTACTTC
CDR3 protein: CASSIPPGGTGGQETQYF

J gene: TRBJ1-1
D gene: -
V gene: TRBV27
clone size: few
CDR3 DNA: TGTGCCAGCAGTTTAGGCGCTAAGCTGAACACTGAAGCTTTCTTT
CDR3 protein: CASSLGAKLNTEAFF

J gene: TRBJ2-5
D gene: -
V gene: TRBV11-2
clone size: few
CDR3 DNA: TGTGCCAGCAGCTTCCGATTGAATGAAGGGACCCAGTACTTC
CDR3 protein: CASSFRLNEGTQYF

J gene: TRBJ2-7
D gene: -
V gene: TRBV7-9
clone size: many
CDR3 DNA: TGTGCCAGCAGCCCGGTAGGGGGAAGGTACGAGCAGTACTTC
CDR3 protein: CASSPVGGRYEQYF

J gene: TRBJ2-3
D gene: -
V gene: TRBV29-1
clone size: medium-sized
CDR3 DNA: TGCAGCGTTGAGGCGGAGCGGCGGGATACGCAGTATTTT
CDR3 protein: CSVEAERRDTQYF

J gene: TRBJ1-5
D gene: -
V gene: TRBV20-1
clone size: -
CDR3 DNA: TGCAGTGCTAGAGATCAGAGGAATCAGCCCCAGAATTTT
CDR3 protein: CSARDQRNQPQNF

J gene: TRBJ1-5
D gene: -
V gene: TRBV5-5
clone size: -
CDR3 DNA: TGTGCCAGCAGCTTGGAAGCAGGGGTGAAGCCCCAGAATTTT
CDR3 protein: CASSLEAGVKPQNF

J gene: TRBJ2-1
D gene: TRBD2
V gene: TRBV5-1
clone size: many
CDR3 DNA: TGCGCCAGCAGCTTGGACGGGGGGGCCTATGGTGAGCAGTTCTTC
CDR3 protein: CASSLDGGAYGEQFF

J gene: TRBJ1-2
D gene: TRBD1
V gene: TRBV5-1
clone size: many
CDR3 DNA: TGCGCCAGCAGCTTCGGGGGCAGGGGGTTGGATGGCTACACCTTC
CDR3 protein: CASSFGGRGLDGYTF

J gene: TRBJ2-1
D gene: -
V gene: TRBV7-2
clone size: -
CDR3 DNA: TGTGCCAGCAGGCGGGACACTTTTTACAATGAGCAGTTCTTC
CDR3 protein: CASRRDTFYNEQFF

J gene: TRBJ1-4
D gene: -
V gene: TRBV12-3/TRBV12-4
clone size: many
CDR3 DNA: TGTGCCAGTCTCGCCGGGGGTAATGAAAAACTGTTTTTT
CDR3 protein: CASLAGGNEKLFF

J gene: TRBJ2-5
D gene: -
V gene: TRBV5-5
clone size: many
CDR3 DNA: TGTGCCAGCAGCTTGGTGGTGGCAGGGGTTGAGACCCAGTACTTC
CDR3 protein: CASSLVVAGVETQYF

J gene: TRBJ2-3
D gene: TRBD1
V gene: TRBV7-3
clone size: many
CDR3 DNA: TGTGCCAGCAGCTTACGGCAGGGGGCCACAGATACGCAGTATTTT
CDR3 protein: CASSLRQGATDTQYF

J gene: TRBJ2-1
D gene: -
V gene: TRBV15
clone size: many
CDR3 DNA: TGTGCCACCAGCAGTTTTGAGAGCTCCTACAATGAGCAGTTCTTC
CDR3 protein: CATSSFESSYNEQFF

J gene: TRBJ2-2
D gene: -
V gene: TRBV19
clone size: many
CDR3 DNA: TGTGCCAGTAGTATACGGGCCGGGGAGCTGTTTTTT
CDR3 protein: CASSIRAGELFF

J gene: TRBJ2-7
D gene: -
V gene: TRBV2
clone size: -
CDR3 DNA: TGTGCCACGGGTAGACGGGGATTCTCCTACGAGCAGTACTTC
CDR3 protein: CATGRRGFSYEQYF

J gene: TRBJ2-3
D gene: -
V gene: TRBV5-6
clone size: many
CDR3 DNA: TGTGCCAGCAGCTACGGGACCTTCGCAGATACGCAGTATTTT
CDR3 protein: CASSYGTFADTQYF

J gene: TRBJ1-1
D gene: -
V gene: TRBV6-6
clone size: many
CDR3 DNA: TGTGCCACGAGGACAGCGGGCACTGAAGCTTTCTTT
CDR3 protein: CATRTAGTEAFF

J gene: TRBJ1-2
D gene: -
V gene: TRBV20-1
clone size: few
CDR3 DNA: TGCAGTGCTAGAGCGATCAGGGGCGACTATGGCTACACCTTC
CDR3 protein: CSARAIRGDYGYTF

J gene: TRBJ1-1
D gene: -
V gene: TRBV15
clone size: many
CDR3 DNA: TGTGCCACCAGCACACGGGCCCCACGAGGGACTGAAGCTTTCTTT
CDR3 protein: CATSTRAPRGTEAFF

J gene: TRBJ2-3
D gene: -
V gene: TRBV6-6
clone size: -
CDR3 DNA: TGTGCCAGCAGTTACTCATCCGGGGGAGGAATAGATACGCAGTATTTT
CDR3 protein: CASSYSSGGGIDTQYF

J gene: TRBJ1-3
D gene: -
V gene: TRBV5-1
clone size: many
CDR3 DNA: TGCGCCAGCAGCTCAAAGACAGGAAACACCATATATTTT
CDR3 protein: CASSSKTGNTIYF

J gene: TRBJ1-6
D gene: -
V gene: TRBV28
clone size: many
CDR3 DNA: TGTGCCAGCAGTTTATGGGGGCCAAACCCCCTCCACTTT
CDR3 protein: CASSLWGPNPLHF

J gene: TRBJ2-1
D gene: -
V gene: TRBV7-2
clone size: -
CDR3 DNA: TGTGCCAGCAGCTCAGGGCAGGGAGCAGATGAGCAGTTCTTC
CDR3 protein: CASSSGQGADEQFF

J gene: TRBJ2-1
D gene: -
V gene: TRBV7-9
clone size: many
CDR3 DNA: TGTGCCAGCAGCTTACGGGACCCCAATGAGCAGTTCTTC
CDR3 protein: CASSLRDPNEQFF